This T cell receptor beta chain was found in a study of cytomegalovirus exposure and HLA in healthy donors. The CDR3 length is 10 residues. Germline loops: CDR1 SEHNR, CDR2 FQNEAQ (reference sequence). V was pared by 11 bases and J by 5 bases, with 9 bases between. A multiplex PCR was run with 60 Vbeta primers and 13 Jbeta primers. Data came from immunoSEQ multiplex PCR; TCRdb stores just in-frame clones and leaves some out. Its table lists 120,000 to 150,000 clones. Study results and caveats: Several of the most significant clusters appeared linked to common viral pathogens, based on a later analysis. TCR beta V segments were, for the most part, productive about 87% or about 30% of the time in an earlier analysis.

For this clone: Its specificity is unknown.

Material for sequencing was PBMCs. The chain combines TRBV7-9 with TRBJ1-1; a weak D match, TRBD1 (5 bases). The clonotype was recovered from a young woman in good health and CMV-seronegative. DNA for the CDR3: TGTGCCGTCGGGGGGACTGAAGCTTTCTTT. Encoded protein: CAVGGTEAFF.